This TCR beta chain was observed in a study of T cells in Graves' hyperthyroidism and ophthalmopathy. This clonotype was detected a few times. Its antigen is undetermined. Whole-study results and caveats: Ophthalmopathy was distinguished from stable hyperthyroidism by 13 V-J signatures. Most clonotypes that expanded in the thyroid above 0.001 also showed up in blood.

Any patient presenting with uncontrolled infection, other autoimmune disease, pregnancy or lactation was left out. CDR3 length: 13 amino acids. The V gene's germline CDR1 is LNHDA and CDR2 SQIVND (reference sequence). Trimming left V 5 bases short and J 7 bases short, with 14 bases between. TCR beta CDR3 regions were amplified from RNA. Using the HTBI primer set, a first-round RT-PCR was run on the TCR CDR3. TCRdb re-analysed the multiplex PCR reads in MiXCR, keeping a single row per CDR3 protein. The repertoire holds approximately 620,000 distinct CDR3 sequences, approximately 15% seen once, with 4.5% to 6% in the top ten.

The chain employs TRBV19 and TRBJ1-1, with D unclear. Sequencing was carried out using blood. The receptor comes from a woman in her 30s with Graves' hyperthyroidism that later progressed to Graves' ophthalmopathy. The CDR3 region has the DNA TGTGCCAGTAGTCAGACTGGGGTTCTTGAAGCTTTCTTT. Protein sequence: CASSQTGVLEAFF.